Presented here are 7 T cell receptor beta chains from one specimen sequenced in a study of blood T cell repertoires in COVID-19. This table comes from immunoSEQ multiplex PCR, and its TCRdb copy is limited to in-frame clones, with some not included. The sample shows 190,000 or so clones, roughly 92% of them seen only once. Material for sequencing was peripheral blood. The source is a man aged 25-45 years with COVID-19, enrolled during active disease.

A few counts support this clone. The chain links TRBV10-3 to TRBJ2-7; 8 bases line up with TRBD1. Germline V gene sequence: CDR1 ENHRY, CDR2 SYGVKD. With V trimmed by 8 bases and J by 3 bases, 3 bases remained unmatched. The CDR3 covers 12 residues. CDR3 in DNA: TGTGCCATCGGACAGGGCTTCTACGAGCAGTACTTC. This sequence encodes CAIGQGFYEQYF.

V usage is TRBV10-2 and J usage is TRBJ2-7, with 7 bases lining up with TRBD1. Trimming at V came to 7 bases and at J to 5 bases, leaving 14 bases not matched to a gene. The CDR3 covers 15 residues. CDR1 is WSHSY, CDR2 SAAADI, per germline. CDR3 sequence (DNA): TGCGCCAGCAAAGGGGGCGGGCCTATAGTCAACGAGCAGTACTTC. It encodes CASKGGGPIVNEQYF.

The V and J genes are TRBV5-4 and TRBJ2-3; 10 bases fit TRBD1. Looked up from germline, CDR1 is SGHNT and CDR2 is YYREEE (reference sequence). The CDR3 consists of 15 residues. V shed 4 bases, J shed 0 bases, and the junction held 2 bases outside the gene matches. The CDR3 region has the DNA TGTGCCAGCAGCCGGGGACAGGGGAGCACAGATACGCAGTATTTT. Residues: CASSRGQGSTDTQYF.

V gene TRBV11-2 combines with J gene TRBJ1-6, with D perhaps matching TRBD1 (5 bases). Germline V gene lookup returns CDR1 SGHAT and CDR2 FQNNGV. V was cut by 1 base and J by 11 bases, with 15 bases left in between. This CDR3 is built from 15 residues. CDR3 residues: CASSLGTRGEPPLHF. Written as DNA, the CDR3 is TGTGCCAGCAGCTTAGGGACCCGGGGGGAACCACCCCTCCACTTT.

The chain carries TRBV11-2 and TRBJ2-3; D is uncertain. V was trimmed by 3 bases and J by 3 bases, leaving 4 bases between them. CDR3 length: 12 residues. Germline loops: CDR1 SGHAT, CDR2 FQNNGV. CDR3 sequence: CASSFLTDTQYF. CDR3 DNA sequence: TGTGCCAGCAGCTTCCTTACAGATACGCAGTATTTT.

This chain links TRBV5-1 with TRBJ2-7, with D perhaps matching TRBD2 (6 bases). Trimming left V 5 bases short and J 4 bases short, with 19 bases between. CDR3 size: 15 residues. CDR1 is SGHRS and CDR2 is YFSETQ in the germline V gene. CDR3 in DNA: TGCGCCAGCAGTTCCGGGAGCCCTACGAGGTACGAGCAGTACTTC. Translated: CASSSGSPTRYEQYF.

J is TRBJ1-4 and V is TRBV6-5; 7 bases are shared with TRBD1. Germline CDR1 reads MNHEY; CDR2 reads SVGAGI. This CDR3 is 15 amino acids long. Trimming removed 6 bases from V and 3 bases from J; junction bases left unmatched: 7. CDR3 residues: CASRRAGTANEKLFF. The CDR3 DNA reads TGTGCCAGCAGAAGGGCCGGGACAGCTAATGAAAAACTGTTTTTT.